The following is a T cell receptor beta chain sequence with its context. Its cognate antigen is unknown. This specimen belongs to a study of T cell clusters in autoimmune cytopenias. Regarding the study as a whole: TRB repertoire shifts in secondary cytopenia and chronic lymphocytic leukemia mostly reflected lymphoma, not autoimmunity. Primary autoimmune cytopenia patients seemingly lacked the physiological T cell clusters found in healthy donors. No experiment has yet validated the function of the T cell clusters defined in silico. No cluster-lack signature appeared between secondary cytopenia and chronic lymphocytic leukemia patients, apparently due to lymphoma masking.

TRB amplification used roughly 250 ng of peripheral blood genomic DNA. One tube held mixed TRB-A and TRB-B primer pools for touch-down PCR. TCRdb re-called the multiplex PCR reads and shows each CDR3 protein once, DNA omitted. The repertoire table contains just over 3,500 distinct CDR3 sequences. The CDR3 consists of 13 residues. This TCR was recovered from a human donor with an autoimmune cytopenia or autoimmune hepatitis (not recorded which). The chain employs TRBV12-3 or TRBV12-4 and TRBJ1-5. Sequencing input: peripheral blood. CDR3 sequence: CASSLGADQPQHF.